This T cell receptor (beta chain) was retrieved from a study of blood T cells in healthy people across ages. The length of the CDR3 is 14 residues. V gave up 0 bases and J gave up 4 bases, with 10 bases separating them. The germline V gene encodes CDR1 DFQATT and CDR2 SNEGSKA (reference sequence). This clonotype was seen only a few times. The authors ran a second PCR of 7 to 11 cycles using a sample-barcoded 5' primer and a J-beta primer mix. TCRdb ran MiXCR on the 5' RACE reads and lists one entry per CDR3 protein. Among 450,000 to 600,000 distinct CDR3 sequences listed, 25% to 35% were seen once. This sample also appeared in a second study, on T cells of mothers and their children.

Sequencing was carried out using blood. This chain connects TRBV20-1 to TRBJ1-5; D unresolved. This TCR was sampled from a boy aged 2-15 years in good health. The CDR3 spells CSARDGGLNQPQHF. The DNA of the CDR3 is TGCAGTGCTAGAGATGGCGGACTAAATCAGCCCCAGCATTTT.